This T cell receptor beta chain came from a study of Graves' ophthalmopathy and Graves' hyperthyroidism. Germline V gene sequence: CDR1 KGHDR, CDR2 SFDVKD. The CDR3 is made up of 15 amino acids. Amplifying from RNA transcripts, the study obtained TCR beta CDR3 regions. HTBI primers were employed in first-round RT-PCR, then a second-round multiplex PCR followed. A single record per CDR3 protein comes from TCRdb applying MiXCR to the multiplex PCR reads. The data contain approximately 700,000 distinct CDR3 sequences, approximately 40% of them singletons. Study-level points and caveats: The model predicted ophthalmopathy progression with 60% to 71% sensitivity and around 72% specificity. A roughly 81% specificity and around 88% sensitivity were achieved by a 13-signature model that separated ophthalmopathy from stable hyperthyroidism.

A duration under 3 months, NOSPECS ≥4, CAS ≥3 and moderate-to-severe activity characterized the donors with ophthalmopathy. This clonotype was detected ten times or more. What it binds is unknown. The junction departs from germline at one end; a sequencing error may be responsible. This sequence originates from an adult man with Graves' ophthalmopathy. The chain couples TRBV24-1 to TRBJ1-5, with D hard to call. The sample taken for sequencing was peripheral blood. The CDR3 DNA sequence: TGTGCCAGCAGTGAAGCGCTAGGAGGGAATCAGCCCCAGCATTTT. Residues: CASSEALGGNQPQHF.